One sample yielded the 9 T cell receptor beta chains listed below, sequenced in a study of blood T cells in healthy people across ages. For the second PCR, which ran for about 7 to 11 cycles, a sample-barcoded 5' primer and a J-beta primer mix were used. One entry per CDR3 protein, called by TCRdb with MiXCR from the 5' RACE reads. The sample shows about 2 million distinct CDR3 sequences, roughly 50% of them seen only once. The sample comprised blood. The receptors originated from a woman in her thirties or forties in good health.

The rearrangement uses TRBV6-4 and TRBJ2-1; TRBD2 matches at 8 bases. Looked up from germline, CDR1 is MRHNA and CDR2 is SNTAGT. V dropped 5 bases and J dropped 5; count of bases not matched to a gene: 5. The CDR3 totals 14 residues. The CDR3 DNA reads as TGTGCCAGCAGTCAACCGGGGGGGAACAATGAGCAGTTCTTC. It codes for CASSQPGGNNEQFF.

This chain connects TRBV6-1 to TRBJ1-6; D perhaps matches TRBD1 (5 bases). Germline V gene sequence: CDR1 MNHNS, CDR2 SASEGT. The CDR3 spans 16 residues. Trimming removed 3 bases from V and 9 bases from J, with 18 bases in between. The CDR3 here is CASSDRDLHAGSPLHF. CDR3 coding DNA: TGTGCCAGCAGTGATCGGGACCTCCATGCGGGTTCACCCCTCCACTTT.

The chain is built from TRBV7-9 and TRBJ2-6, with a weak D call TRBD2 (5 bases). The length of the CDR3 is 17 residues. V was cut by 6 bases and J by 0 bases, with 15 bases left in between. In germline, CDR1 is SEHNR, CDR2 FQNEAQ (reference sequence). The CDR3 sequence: CASSQKGDLSGANVLTF. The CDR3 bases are TGTGCCAGCAGTCAAAAGGGAGACCTCTCTGGGGCCAACGTCCTGACTTTC.

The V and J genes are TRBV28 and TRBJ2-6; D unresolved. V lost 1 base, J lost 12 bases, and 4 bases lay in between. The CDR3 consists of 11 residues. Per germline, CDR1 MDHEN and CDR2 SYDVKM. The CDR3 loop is CASSLSTVLTF. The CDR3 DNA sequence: TGTGCCAGCAGTTTATCCACCGTCCTGACTTTC.

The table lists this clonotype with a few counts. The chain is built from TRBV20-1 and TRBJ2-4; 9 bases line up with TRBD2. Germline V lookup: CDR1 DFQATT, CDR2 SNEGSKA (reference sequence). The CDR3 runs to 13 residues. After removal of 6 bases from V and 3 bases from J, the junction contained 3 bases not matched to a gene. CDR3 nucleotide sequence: TGCAGTGCCAGACTAGCGGTCAAAAACATTCAGTACTTC. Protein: CSARLAVKNIQYF.

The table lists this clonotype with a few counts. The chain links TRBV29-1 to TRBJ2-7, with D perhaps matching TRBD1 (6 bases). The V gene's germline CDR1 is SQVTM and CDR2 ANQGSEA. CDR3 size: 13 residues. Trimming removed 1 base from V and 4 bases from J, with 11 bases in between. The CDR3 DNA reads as TGCAGCGTTGAAGTGCCAGGGGAATACGAGCAGTACTTC. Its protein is CSVEVPGEYEQYF.

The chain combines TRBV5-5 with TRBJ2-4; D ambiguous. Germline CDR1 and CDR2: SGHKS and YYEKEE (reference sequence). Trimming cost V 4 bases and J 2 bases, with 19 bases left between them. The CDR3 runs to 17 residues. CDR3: CASSPSFVSNSKNIQYF. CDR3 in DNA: TGTGCCAGCAGCCCCTCCTTTGTCTCAAACTCCAAAAACATTCAGTACTTC. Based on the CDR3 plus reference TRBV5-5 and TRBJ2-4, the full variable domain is DAGVTQSPTHLIKTRGQQVTLRCSPISGHKSVSWYQQVLGQGPQFIFQYYEKEERGRGNFPDRFSARQFPNYSSELNVNALLLGDSALYLCASSPSFVSNSKNIQYFGAGTRLSVL.

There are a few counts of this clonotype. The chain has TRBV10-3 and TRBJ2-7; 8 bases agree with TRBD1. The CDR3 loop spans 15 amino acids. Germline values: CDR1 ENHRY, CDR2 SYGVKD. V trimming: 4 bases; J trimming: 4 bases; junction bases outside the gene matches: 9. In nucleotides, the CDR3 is TGTGCCATCAGTGCGGCGGGACAGGCAGTATACGAGCAGTACTTC. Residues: CAISAAGQAVYEQYF.

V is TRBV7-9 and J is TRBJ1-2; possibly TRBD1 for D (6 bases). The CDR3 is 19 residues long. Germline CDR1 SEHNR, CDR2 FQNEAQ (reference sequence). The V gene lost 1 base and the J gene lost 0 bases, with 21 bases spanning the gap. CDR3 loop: CASSLDLGTHNRANYGYTF. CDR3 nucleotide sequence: TGTGCCAGCAGCTTAGACTTGGGGACACACAACCGAGCTAACTATGGCTACACCTTC. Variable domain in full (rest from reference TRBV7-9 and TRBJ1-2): DTGVSQNPRHKITKRGQNVTFRCDPISEHNRLYWYRQTLGQGPEFLTYFQNEAQLEKSRLLSDRFSAERPKGSFSTLEIQRTEQGDSAMYLCASSLDLGTHNRANYGYTFGSGTRLTVV.